The 20 T cell receptor beta chains listed next were all sequenced from one sample in a study of T cell responses to AZD1222 COVID-19 vaccine. Libraries were prepared by immunoSEQ multiplex PCR; TCRdb keeps only in-frame clonotypes and omits some of them. The repertoire holds some 150,000 clones, with 70% to 90% as singletons. The source material was peripheral blood, sampled 28 days after the second dose of the MenACWY control vaccine. These receptors were taken from an adult who received the MenACWY meningococcal vaccine as a control.

This chain links TRBV28 with TRBJ1-2, with D possibly TRBD1 on 5 matching bases. V was clipped by 1 base and J by 4 bases, with 13 bases between them. The CDR3 is 15 residues long. Germline CDR1 and CDR2: MDHEN and SYDVKM. The chain's CDR3 is CASSLYQGWGYGYTF. The CDR3 nucleotides are TGTGCCAGCAGTTTATATCAGGGTTGGGGCTATGGCTACACCTTC.

J is TRBJ2-7 and V is TRBV6-1, with D possibly matching TRBD1 (6 bases). The V gene lost 8 bases and the J gene lost 0 bases, with 17 bases spanning the gap. Germline V gene lookup returns CDR1 MNHNS and CDR2 SASEGT. This CDR3 is built from 15 residues. In nucleotides, the CDR3 is TGTGCCAGCTTCAGACGACAGGTTTCCTCCTACGAGCAGTACTTC. Amino acid sequence: CASFRRQVSSYEQYF.

The rearrangement joins TRBV14 to TRBJ2-1; D is possibly TRBD2 (6 bases). The germline V and J ends were trimmed by 6 bases and 5 bases, with 26 bases remaining between them. The CDR3 runs to 18 residues. Germline CDR1 and CDR2: SGHDN and FVKESK. The CDR3 here is CASSKYFTRGGAHNEQFF. For the CDR3, the DNA is TGTGCCAGCAGTAAATACTTCACTAGGGGCGGGGCCCACAATGAGCAGTTCTTC.

The chain recombines TRBV29-1 with TRBJ2-1, with 8 bases aligning to TRBD1. CDR3 size: 13 residues. Per the germline V gene, CDR1 is SQVTM and CDR2 is ANQGSEA. Trimming at V came to 7 bases and at J to 7 bases, leaving 9 bases not matched to a gene. This chain's CDR3 is CSARGQGGNEQFF. CDR3 bases: TGCAGCGCACGAGGACAGGGTGGTAATGAGCAGTTCTTC.

The CDR3 bases are TGCGCCAGCAGCTTGGGAGGCGCCCAAAGCTCCTACGAGCAGTACTTC. This gives the protein CASSLGGAQSSYEQYF. The chain recombines TRBV5-1 with TRBJ2-7; D is unresolved. Germline values: CDR1 SGHRS, CDR2 YFSETQ. The CDR3 spans 16 residues. Trimming removed 0 bases at V and 0 bases at J, with 13 bases between.

As DNA, the CDR3 is TGCGCCAGCAGCTCAGGGGAATTCTACGAGCAGTACTTC. Its protein is CASSSGEFYEQYF. This rearrangement joins TRBV5-1 to TRBJ2-7, with a possible D match to TRBD1 (6 bases). This CDR3 contains 13 residues. The V gene's germline CDR1 is SGHRS and CDR2 YFSETQ. V shed 3 bases and J shed 3 bases, with 10 bases lying between them.

For this clone: Other DNA variants within this sample encode the same CDR3. V gene TRBV6-2 or TRBV6-3 combines with J gene TRBJ2-7; D not certain. With 3 bases removed from V and 2 bases from J, the gap between germline ends came to 2 bases. The germline V gene has CDR1 MNHEY and CDR2 SVGEGT. CDR3 length: 11 amino acids. The CDR3 nucleotides read TGTGCCAGCAGTTATACCTACGAGCAGTACTTC. As protein: CASSYTYEQYF.

The chain recombines TRBV27 with TRBJ2-1; 9 bases are shared with TRBD2. The V gene end was trimmed by 0 bases and the J gene end by 5 bases; junction bases not matched to a gene: 8. The CDR3 contains 17 residues. Germline CDR1 MNHEY, CDR2 SMNVEV (reference sequence). The CDR3 loop reads CASSLSISSGKHNEQFF. The CDR3 coding sequence is TGTGCCAGCAGTTTATCGATTTCTAGCGGGAAACACAATGAGCAGTTCTTC.

The V and J genes are TRBV5-1 and TRBJ2-7; 13 bases are a match to TRBD2. Trimming took 1 base from V and 2 from J; bases not matched to a gene: 9. Germline CDR1 SGHRS, CDR2 YFSETQ. The CDR3 loop spans 18 amino acids. The CDR3 here is CASSLPISTSGRAYEQYF. Written as DNA, the CDR3 is TGCGCCAGCAGCTTGCCCATCTCTACTAGCGGGAGGGCCTACGAGCAGTACTTC.

The chain joins TRBV19 to TRBJ1-5, with D perhaps matching TRBD1 (5 bases). The CDR3 contains 14 residues. Germline values: CDR1 LNHDA, CDR2 SQIVND (reference sequence). V lost 7 bases and J lost 4, with 14 bases in between. The CDR3 bases are TGTGCCAGTACTATGGGGCAGGAGAATCAGCCCCAGCATTTT. Translation: CASTMGQENQPQHF.

The chain uses TRBV30 and TRBJ2-6; D unresolved. Germline-derived CDR1 and CDR2 are GTSNPN and SVGIG (reference sequence). The CDR3 consists of 13 residues. Trimming shortened V by 3 bases and J by 1 base, and 4 bases separated the two germline ends. The DNA of the CDR3 is TGTGCCTGGAGGGAATCTGGGGCCAACGTCCTGACTTTC. It codes for CAWRESGANVLTF.

The chain joins TRBV29-1 to TRBJ1-5, with 8 bases matching TRBD1. There are 13 residues in the CDR3. Trimming took 7 bases from V and 3 from J; bases not matched to a gene: 5. Germline V CDR1 and CDR2: SQVTM, ANQGSEA. CDR3 DNA: TGCAGCGCCCGGACAGGGAACAATCAGCCCCAGCATTTT. Translation gives CSARTGNNQPQHF.

This chain connects TRBV3-1 (or the pseudogene TRBV3-2) to TRBJ2-1, with 12 bases identical to TRBD2. The V gene's germline CDR1 is LGHDT and CDR2 YNNKEL (reference sequence). The CDR3 covers 18 residues. With 0 bases clipped from V and 9 bases from J, the junction kept 12 bases outside the gene matches. Here the CDR3 DNA reads TGTGCCAGCAGCCAAGATCAACTAGCGGGAGGACTTTCTGGTGAGCAGTTCTTC. Its protein is CASSQDQLAGGLSGEQFF.

The sample holds a few counts of this clone. The J gene is TRBJ2-7, the V gene TRBV19, with TRBD1 identical over 7 bases. From germline, CDR1 is LNHDA and CDR2 SQIVND (reference sequence). The V gene end was trimmed by 4 bases and the J gene end by 2 bases; junction bases not matched to a gene: 5. The CDR3 sequence is 14 residues long. CDR3 nucleotide sequence: TGTGCCAGTAGTACGGCAGGGGGTCCCTACGAGCAGTACTTC. This codes for CASSTAGGPYEQYF.

The V gene is TRBV6-5, the J gene TRBJ1-3; no definite D call. The CDR3 is 12 residues long. Trimming removed 0 bases from V and 4 bases from J, with 1 base in between. Germline V gene lookup returns CDR1 MNHEY and CDR2 SVGAGI. The CDR3 DNA is TGTGCCAGCAGTTACTCCGGAAACACCATATATTTT. It encodes CASSYSGNTIYF.

The CDR3 DNA reads TGTGCCAGCAGCTACGGGACAGTAGGGACTAATGAAAAACTGTTTTTT. Its translation: CASSYGTVGTNEKLFF. The rearrangement links TRBV28 to TRBJ1-4, with 7 bases identical to TRBD1. V shed 6 bases and J 2 bases; nucleotides not matched to a gene: 9. Germline loops: CDR1 MDHEN, CDR2 SYDVKM. CDR3 size: 16 residues.

The chain is built from TRBV7-2 and TRBJ1-5; TRBD1 might be the D (5 bases). Per the germline V gene, CDR1 is SGHTA and CDR2 is FQGNSA. The CDR3 runs to 14 residues. With 4 bases removed from V and 6 bases from J, the gap between germline ends came to 13 bases. CDR3 coding DNA: TGTGCCAGCAGCTCGGGCCCTGGGGGTCAGCCCCAGCATTTT. This gives the protein CASSSGPGGQPQHF.

CDR3 sequence: CASSQDKGAGANPDTQYF. As DNA, the CDR3 is TGCGCCAGCAGCCAAGATAAAGGCGCGGGGGCGAACCCAGATACGCAGTATTTT. J is TRBJ2-3 and V is TRBV4-3; TRBD2 is a possible D gene (7 bases). CDR1 and CDR2 (germline): LGHNA, YSLEER. The CDR3 length is 18 residues. The V and J ends lost 0 bases and 4 bases respectively, with 20 bases between them.

This rearrangement joins TRBV19 to TRBJ1-3; D may be TRBD1 (6 bases). In germline, CDR1 is LNHDA, CDR2 SQIVND (reference sequence). Trimming stripped 5 bases from V and 0 bases from J, with 14 bases between. This CDR3 region has 16 residues. CDR3 sequence: CASSYTGPSSGNTIYF. The CDR3, as DNA: TGTGCCAGTAGTTACACAGGGCCTTCCTCTGGAAACACCATATATTTT.

The rearrangement links TRBV28 to TRBJ2-1; D is ambiguous. V lost 5 bases and J lost 2, with 4 bases in between. Germline V gene lookup returns CDR1 MDHEN and CDR2 SYDVKM. The CDR3 sequence is 12 residues long. CDR3 amino acids: CASSPAYNEQFF. DNA of the CDR3: TGTGCCAGCAGTCCCGCCTACAATGAGCAGTTCTTC.